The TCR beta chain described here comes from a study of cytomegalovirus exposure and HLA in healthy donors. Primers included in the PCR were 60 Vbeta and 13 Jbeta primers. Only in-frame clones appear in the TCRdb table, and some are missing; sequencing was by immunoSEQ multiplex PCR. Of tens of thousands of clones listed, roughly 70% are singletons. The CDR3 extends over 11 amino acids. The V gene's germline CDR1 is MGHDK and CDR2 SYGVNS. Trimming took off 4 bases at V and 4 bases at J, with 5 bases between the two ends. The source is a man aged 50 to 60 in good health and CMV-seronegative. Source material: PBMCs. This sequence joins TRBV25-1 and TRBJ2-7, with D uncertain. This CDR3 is CASSGLYEQYF. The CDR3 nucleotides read TGTGCCAGCAGTGGACTTTACGAGCAGTACTTC.